One sample yielded the 20 T cell receptor beta chains listed below, sequenced in a study of blood T cell repertoires in COVID-19. Assay: immunoSEQ multiplex PCR; the TCRdb copy retains only in-frame clones and omits some. The data hold about 180,000 clones, with around 84% observed a single time. The sequencing sample was made of peripheral blood. All receptors come from a woman aged 45-65 years with COVID-19, enrolled during active disease.

This chain connects TRBV9 to TRBJ2-5; weak D call: TRBD1 (5 bases). The CDR3 totals 11 residues. V shed 4 bases and J shed 4 bases, with 5 bases lying between them. Looked up from germline, CDR1 is SGDLS and CDR2 is YYNGEE. CDR3 sequence: CASSRGETQYF. The CDR3 nucleotides are TGTGCCAGCAGCAGGGGAGAGACCCAGTACTTC.

The chain uses TRBV10-3 and TRBJ1-1, with D possibly being TRBD1 (5 bases). The CDR3 is 16 amino acids. Germline assignment: CDR1 ENHRY and CDR2 SYGVKD. The V end lost 0 bases, the J end lost 4 bases, and 15 bases lay between the germline ends. Here the CDR3 reads CAISESSGAGSTEAFF. CDR3 DNA: TGTGCCATCAGTGAGTCGAGCGGGGCGGGTAGCACTGAAGCTTTCTTT.

DNA for the CDR3: TGTGCCAGCAGTTTATATGCTAGCGGGGGAACGAACACCGGGGAGCTGTTTTTT. Protein: CASSLYASGGTNTGELFF. V gene TRBV28 combines with J gene TRBJ2-2; 10 bases map to TRBD2. Germline trimming cut 1 base from V and 0 bases from J; bases unmatched to any gene: 5. The CDR3 runs 18 residues. Germline CDR1 and CDR2: MDHEN and SYDVKM.

This chain links TRBV11-3 with TRBJ2-1, with TRBD2 matching over 8 bases. V dropped 5 bases and J dropped 0; count of bases not matched to a gene: 3. The germline V gene has CDR1 SGHNT and CDR2 YENEEA. CDR3 length: 15 residues. The CDR3 sequence: CASSLGGASYNEQFF. DNA for the CDR3: TGTGCCAGCAGCCTCGGGGGGGCCTCCTACAATGAGCAGTTCTTC. The entire variable domain, with the rest obtained from reference TRBV11-3 and TRBJ2-1, is as follows: EAGVVQSPRYKIIEKKQPVAFWCNPISGHNTLYWYLQNLGQGPELLIRYENEEAVDDSQLPKDRFSAERLKGVDSTLKIQPAELGDSAVYLCASSLGGASYNEQFFGPGTRLTVL.

This clone was counted once. The V gene is TRBV19, the J gene TRBJ2-5; 9 nucleotides align to TRBD1. Germline values: CDR1 LNHDA, CDR2 SQIVND (reference sequence). This CDR3 has 14 amino acids. Germline trimming cut 10 bases from V and 4 bases from J; bases unmatched to any gene: 10. The CDR3 protein is CATTPGQGGETQYF. For the CDR3, the DNA is TGTGCCACGACGCCGGGACAGGGAGGAGAGACCCAGTACTTC.

The chain employs TRBV7-3 and TRBJ2-3; 7 bases map to TRBD2. J gave up 2 bases and V 4 bases, and 3 bases lay outside the gene matches. The germline V gene has CDR1 SGHTA and CDR2 FQGTGA. This CDR3 region has 14 residues. This CDR3 reads CASSSSGATDTQYF. As DNA, the CDR3 is TGTGCCAGCAGCTCGAGCGGGGCCACAGATACGCAGTATTTT.

This rearrangement joins TRBV6-6 to TRBJ2-3, with 9 bases that match TRBD2. The CDR3 has 16 residues. Germline V lookup: CDR1 MNHNY, CDR2 SVGAGI (reference sequence). The J segment lost 0 bases and the V segment lost 5 bases, leaving 6 bases of the junction unmatched. The CDR3 nucleotides read TGTGCCAGCAGTACTCGACTAGCGGTTAGCACAGATACGCAGTATTTT. This codes for CASSTRLAVSTDTQYF.

The V call is TRBV29-1, the J call TRBJ2-3; a weak D match, TRBD1 (5 bases). The germline CDR1 and CDR2 sequences are SQVTM and ANQGSEA. The V and J ends lost 6 bases and 4 bases respectively, with 11 bases between them. This CDR3 contains 12 residues. CDR3 DNA sequence: TGCAGCGTAAGACAGAGCTCAGATACGCAGTATTTT. Its translation is CSVRQSSDTQYF.

The chain couples TRBV15 to TRBJ2-6; D not certain. This CDR3 has 13 residues. Trimming took off 5 bases at V and 3 bases at J, with 5 bases between the two ends. Germline V lookup: CDR1 LNHNV, CDR2 YYDKDF (reference sequence). The DNA of the CDR3 is TGTGCCACCAGCCAGGATGGGGCCAACGTCCTGACTTTC. The encoded protein is CATSQDGANVLTF.

CDR3 DNA sequence: TGTGCCAGCAGGCCTAGCGGGGGGGTGCTCTACGAGCAGTACTTC. It encodes CASRPSGGVLYEQYF. The chain is built from TRBV28 and TRBJ2-7; 12 bases match TRBD2. The CDR3 has 15 amino acids. The V segment lost 6 bases and the J segment 3 bases; nucleotides outside the gene matches: 6. The V gene's germline CDR1 is MDHEN and CDR2 SYDVKM.

V usage is TRBV7-2 and J usage is TRBJ2-1, with 8 bases aligning to TRBD2. This CDR3 is 15 amino acids long. Germline-derived CDR1 and CDR2 are SGHTA and FQGNSA. J gave up 4 bases and V 5 bases, and 7 bases lay outside the gene matches. The CDR3 DNA follows: TGTGCCAGCAGCCCTATAGCGGGGCAATACAATGAGCAGTTCTTC. It yields the protein CASSPIAGQYNEQFF.

This rearrangement joins TRBV2 to TRBJ1-4; 12 bases agree with TRBD1. Germline CDR1 and CDR2: SNHLY and FYNNEI. J was trimmed by 7 bases and V by 7 bases; bases with no gene match: 7. The CDR3 extends over 15 amino acids. The CDR3 loop is CASKTRDRGLEKLFF. In DNA, the CDR3 is TGTGCCAGCAAGACTAGGGACAGGGGGCTTGAAAAACTGTTTTTT.

The chain's CDR3 is CASSPGTYQETQYF. The CDR3 DNA reads as TGTGCCAGCAGCCCGGGGACTTACCAAGAGACCCAGTACTTC. The gene calls are TRBV7-6 and TRBJ2-5; D may be TRBD2 (6 bases). Germline V lookup: CDR1 SGHVS, CDR2 FNYEAQ. This CDR3 region has 14 residues. V was clipped by 5 bases and J by 0 bases, with 10 bases between them.

This clone showed up just once. V is TRBV28 and J is TRBJ1-2; the D is unclear. The CDR3 totals 14 residues. Germline CDR1 MDHEN, CDR2 SYDVKM. Trimming removed 5 bases from V and 6 bases from J, with 16 bases in between. CDR3 amino acids: CASSPRTDYHGYTF. The CDR3 coding sequence is TGTGCCAGCAGTCCTCGGACTGACTATCATGGCTACACCTTC.

The J gene is TRBJ1-2, the V gene TRBV6-2 or TRBV6-3; D not resolved. Trimming pared 0 bases from V and 8 bases from J, leaving 10 bases between. This CDR3 region has 13 residues. Germline CDR1 MNHEY, CDR2 SVGEGT. CDR3 bases: TGTGCCAGCAGTTACTCGAGTGTGGGCGGCTACACCTTC. This translates into CASSYSSVGGYTF.

V gene TRBV9 combines with J gene TRBJ2-2, with 10 bases matching TRBD1. This CDR3 comprises 16 residues. The V segment lost 1 base and the J segment 4 bases; nucleotides outside the gene matches: 4. Germline CDR1 is SGDLS and CDR2 is YYNGEE. The CDR3, as DNA: TGTGCCAGCAGCGTAACGGGACAGGGGATCACCGGGGAGCTGTTTTTT. The encoded protein is CASSVTGQGITGELFF.

The rearrangement joins TRBV5-1 to TRBJ2-3; 10 bases align to TRBD2. V lost 3 bases and J lost 4; bases outside the gene matches: 8. CDR3 length: 16 residues. The germline V gene has CDR1 SGHRS and CDR2 YFSETQ. Here the CDR3 DNA reads TGCGCCAGCAGCTCCCCGACTAGCGGGCCCCCAGATACGCAGTATTTT. Translation: CASSSPTSGPPDTQYF.

Comments on this clone: The junction departs from germline at one end; a sequencing error may be responsible. V usage is TRBV6-5 and J usage is TRBJ2-5, with TRBD1 identical over 8 bases. Germline CDR1 and CDR2: MNHEY and SVGAGI. This CDR3 is 13 amino acids long. The CDR3: CASEDRAQGTQYF. DNA of the CDR3: TGTGCCAGCGAGGACAGGGCACAAGGGACCCAGTACTTC.

The chain carries TRBV7-2 and TRBJ2-1; 9 positions agree with TRBD1. Germline V gene data show CDR1 as SGHTA and CDR2 as FQGNSA. The length of the CDR3 is 15 residues. J lost 9 bases, V lost 5 bases, and 11 bases had no gene match. Here the CDR3 DNA reads TGTGCCAGCAGCCCCTGGACAGGGGACTCGGCTGAGCAGTTCTTC. As protein: CASSPWTGDSAEQFF.

The table lists this clone with a count of one. The same CDR3 arises from other DNA sequences in this sample as well. The chain has TRBV12-3 or TRBV12-4 and TRBJ2-5, with a weak D call TRBD2 (5 bases). This CDR3 region has 12 residues. Trimming left V 5 bases short and J 3 bases short, with 7 bases between. CDR3 residues: CASSRGKETQYF. Here the CDR3 DNA reads TGTGCCAGCAGTCGGGGAAAAGAGACCCAGTACTTC.